This paragraph reports one T cell receptor beta chain. The source of the sample is a study of technical replicates of blood from several donors. Generated by immunoSEQ multiplex PCR, the TCRdb table keeps only in-frame clones and is missing some. The sample includes around 68,000 clones, nearly 98% of them seen just once. CDR1 is SGDLS and CDR2 is YYNGEE in the germline V gene. CDR3 size: 13 residues. The V end lost 0 bases, the J end lost 7 bases, and 10 bases lay between the germline ends. V usage is TRBV9 and J usage is TRBJ1-1; D is ambiguous. This clonotype was sampled from a human donor in good health. The specimen sequenced was T cells isolated from PBMCs. This chain's CDR3 is CASSVGEPFEAFF. The CDR3 DNA reads TGTGCCAGCAGCGTAGGGGAGCCGTTTGAAGCTTTCTTT.